Each of the 5 T cell receptor beta chains below was sequenced from the same sample in a study of shared clonotypes between healthy human individuals. Assay: immunoSEQ multiplex PCR; the TCRdb copy retains only in-frame clones and omits some. The repertoire holds a few million clones, with approximately 93% as singletons. Sequencing was performed on naive CD4+ T cells from PBMCs. The subset was: CD45RA+ positively selected. The receptors here all came from a man in his late teens or twenties in good health. Some clones in this sample may be carry-over from other donors' samples.

This clone was counted between two and nine times. The chain is built from TRBV6-5 and TRBJ1-1; 9 bases align to TRBD1. The ends lost 2 bases at V and 8 bases at J; junction bases unmatched: 0. There are 12 residues in the CDR3. In germline, CDR1 is MNHEY, CDR2 SVGAGI. The CDR3 DNA follows: TGTGCCAGCAGTTACGGGACAGGGGAAGCTTTCTTT. Residues: CASSYGTGEAFF.

V is TRBV6-6 and J is TRBJ2-1, with TRBD2 matching over 8 bases. Germline V gene data show CDR1 as MNHNY and CDR2 as SVGAGI (reference sequence). V lost 7 bases and J lost 5; bases outside the gene matches: 7. This CDR3 is 14 amino acids long. The CDR3, as DNA: TGTGCCAGCAAATCGACTAGCGTCCACAATGAGCAGTTCTTC. It yields the protein CASKSTSVHNEQFF.

This clone was observed a single time. The rearrangement joins TRBV9 to TRBJ2-2, with D possibly matching TRBD1 (5 bases). CDR3 length: 17 amino acids. CDR1 and CDR2 from the germline V gene are SGDLS and YYNGEE. Trimming stripped 0 bases from V and 5 bases from J, with 17 bases between. CDR3: CASSVGLSGKGTGELFF. The CDR3 nucleotides read TGTGCCAGCAGCGTAGGACTTTCAGGGAAGGGAACCGGGGAGCTGTTTTTT.

This clone was counted a single time. J is TRBJ2-2 and V is TRBV7-3; D possibly matches TRBD1 or TRBD2 (6 bases each). Trimming stripped 5 bases from V and 3 bases from J, with 13 bases between. CDR3 size: 15 residues. Germline V CDR1 and CDR2: SGHTA, FQGTGA. CDR3 coding DNA: TGTGCCAGCAGCCAAAGGGGGGTAGACACCGGGGAGCTGTTTTTT. Its protein product is CASSQRGVDTGELFF.

The V call is TRBV9, the J call TRBJ2-5, with 9 bases that match TRBD2. The DNA end favors TRBJ2-7, so the J call may be wrong. The CDR3 runs to 15 residues. Germline V gives CDR1 SGDLS, CDR2 YYNGEE. The CDR3 bases are TGTGCCAGCAGCGTAGCTAGTAGCGGGAGTTACGAGCAGTACTTC. It is translated as CASSVASSGSYEQYF.